A single sample gave rise to the 24 T cell receptor beta chains below, sequenced in a study of human T cells and chemical hapten exposure. The time point is: patch test 1, 2 weeks after DPC sensitization. Treatment of the sample: therapeutic diphenylcyclopropenone sensitization with weekly scalp DPC. TCRdb called the RACE reads again in MiXCR, with one record for every CDR3 protein. This sample carries some 49,000 distinct CDR3 sequences, around a tenth of them seen once, and the ten largest clones take just under 4.5%. The material was whole blood, obtained in connection with sensitization to the hapten diphenylcyclopropenone (DPC). The receptors shown here come from a woman between 50 and 59 years old with alopecia areata. Some clones in this sample may be carry-over from other donors' samples.

The V gene is TRBV10-3, the J gene TRBJ1-6; 10 bases match TRBD1. Germline V gene data show CDR1 as ENHRY and CDR2 as SYGVKD. The V segment lost 5 bases and the J segment 9 bases; nucleotides outside the gene matches: 1. The CDR3 is 13 amino acids. CDR3 residues: CAISRDRGSPLHF. The CDR3 DNA reads TGTGCCATCAGTCGGGACAGGGGTTCACCCCTCCACTTT.

This clonotype was seen many times. The chain recombines TRBV11-3 with TRBJ2-2; D possibly matches TRBD1 or TRBD2 (5 bases each). CDR3 length equals 15 residues. The V gene lost 2 bases and the J gene lost 5 bases, with 12 bases spanning the gap. CDR1 is SGHNT, CDR2 YENEEA, per germline. The CDR3 region has the DNA TGTGCCAGCAGCTTATCTACAGGCGGGACCGGGGAGCTGTTTTTT. Encoded protein: CASSLSTGGTGELFF.

The chain employs TRBV6-6 and TRBJ2-3, with TRBD2 identical over 10 bases. There are 14 residues in the CDR3. The J segment lost 6 bases and the V segment lost 7 bases, leaving 7 bases of the junction unmatched. Germline loops: CDR1 MNHNY, CDR2 SVGAGI (reference sequence). CDR3 sequence reads: CASKMTSGSDTQYF. The DNA for the CDR3 is TGTGCCAGCAAAATGACTAGCGGGTCCGATACGCAGTATTTT.

This clonotype was observed at least ten times. This sequence joins TRBV20-1 and TRBJ2-3, with 7 bases fitting TRBD2. The germline V gene encodes CDR1 DFQATT and CDR2 SNEGSKA (reference sequence). V lost 3 bases and J lost 6; bases outside the gene matches: 9. The CDR3 length is 14 residues. The DNA of the CDR3 is TGCAGTGCTAGGGCAATGGACGGGAGGGATACGCAGTATTTT. Its protein product is CSARAMDGRDTQYF.

This clonotype was counted ten times or more. The V and J genes are TRBV21-1 and TRBJ2-5. TRBV21-1 is annotated as a pseudogene. The CDR3 is made up of 10 amino acids. CDR3 DNA: TGTGCCAGCAGCAAAAGAGAACGGTACTTC. Amino acids: CASSKRERYF.

This clonotype was counted at least ten times. The rearrangement joins TRBV7-9 to TRBJ1-1, with D unresolved. CDR1 is SEHNR, CDR2 FQNEAQ, per germline (reference sequence). The CDR3 length is 12 residues. V shed 3 bases and J shed 4 bases, with 6 bases lying between them. For the CDR3, the DNA is TGTGCCAGCAGCTTGGTGGCCACTGAAGCTTTCTTT. This sequence encodes CASSLVATEAFF.

This clonotype was counted at least ten times. V usage is TRBV5-1 and J usage is TRBJ2-3, with 9 bases fitting TRBD1. Unmatched junction bases numbered 6, after V lost 0 bases and J lost 1 base. Germline CDR1 SGHRS, CDR2 YFSETQ. The CDR3 totals 17 residues. The CDR3 coding sequence is TGCGCCAGCAGCTTGGGGCATCGGGACAGGGGCACAGATACGCAGTATTTT. It is translated as CASSLGHRDRGTDTQYF.

This clonotype was picked up many times. The V gene is TRBV19, the J gene TRBJ2-3; D is perhaps TRBD1 (6 bases). Trimming cost V 9 bases and J 1 base, with 11 bases left between them. Germline V CDR1 and CDR2: LNHDA, SQIVND (reference sequence). The CDR3 contains 13 residues. The CDR3 spells CASTGTGTDTQYF. The DNA of the CDR3 is TGTGCCAGCACAGGGACGGGCACAGATACGCAGTATTTT.

A note on this clonotype: Relative to the germline gene, one junction end is altered; a read error may explain this. The chain couples TRBV5-6 to TRBJ2-7; 10 bases map to TRBD2. The CDR3 consists of 14 residues. Germline CDR1 is SGHDT and CDR2 is YYEEEE. The CDR3 loop is CASSLGLAGASFDF. The CDR3 DNA is TGTGCCAGCAGCTTGGGGCTAGCGGGAGCCTCATTTGACTTC.

The V and J genes are TRBV29-1 and TRBJ2-1, with 8 bases that match TRBD2. This CDR3 has 13 amino acids. CDR1 and CDR2 from the germline V gene are SQVTM and ANQGSEA. The J segment lost 10 bases and the V segment lost 7 bases, leaving 12 bases of the junction unmatched. CDR3 nucleotides: TGCAGCGCCGAAAGGGTTAGCGGGAAAGAGCAGTTCTTC. It codes for CSAERVSGKEQFF.

This clonotype was detected many times. The J gene is TRBJ1-1, the V gene TRBV29-1, with 8 positions matching TRBD1. V was clipped by 6 bases and J by 1 base; unmatched bases: 4. This CDR3 has 13 amino acids. The germline V gene has CDR1 SQVTM and CDR2 ANQGSEA. In nucleotides, the CDR3 is TGCAGCGTACCCGGGACAGGGAACACTGAAGCTTTCTTT. Translating gives CSVPGTGNTEAFF.

This clonotype was seen repeatedly, ten times or more. This chain connects TRBV4-2 to TRBJ2-3; the D is unclear. CDR3 length equals 14 residues. Per germline, CDR1 LGHNA and CDR2 YNFKEQ. Between the trimmed V and J ends, which lost 4 bases and 2 bases, there was a span of 10 bases. The CDR3 sequence: CASSRTSDTDTQYF. CDR3 nucleotides: TGTGCCAGCAGCCGAACAAGCGACACAGATACGCAGTATTTT.

There are many counts of this clonotype. The chain is built from TRBV6-5 and TRBJ1-1, with D maybe TRBD1 (5 bases). CDR3 length equals 16 residues. V dropped 0 bases and J dropped 5 bases, with 16 bases sitting between them. From germline, CDR1 is MNHEY and CDR2 SVGAGI. The CDR3 DNA sequence: TGTGCCAGCAGTTACTCGACCGGGACGGTGCGGACTGAAGCTTTCTTT. Protein: CASSYSTGTVRTEAFF.

The chain combines TRBV4-2 with TRBJ2-1; 8 nucleotides line up with TRBD2. The germline CDR1 and CDR2 sequences are LGHNA and YNFKEQ. With V trimmed by 3 bases and J by 0 bases, 13 bases remained unmatched. The CDR3 extends over 19 amino acids. CDR3 protein: CASSQPGLVGSSSYNEQFF. The CDR3, as DNA: TGTGCCAGCAGCCAGCCGGGACTAGTGGGCAGTAGCTCCTACAATGAGCAGTTCTTC.

There are many counts of this clonotype. V usage is TRBV14 and J usage is TRBJ2-5, with D possibly being TRBD2 (6 bases). V lost 4 bases to trimming and J lost 1 base, with 10 bases between them. The CDR3 totals 14 residues. Germline-derived CDR1 and CDR2 are SGHDN and FVKESK. The CDR3 here is CASSPRDFQETQYF. CDR3 nucleotide sequence: TGTGCCAGCAGCCCGCGGGACTTCCAAGAGACCCAGTACTTC. Supplemented by reference TRBV14 and TRBJ2-5, the full variable domain reads EAGVTQFPSHSVIEKGQTVTLRCDPISGHDNLYWYRRVMGKEIKFLLHFVKESKQDESGMPNNRFLAERTGGTYSTLKVQPAELEDSGVYFCASSPRDFQETQYFGPGTRLLVL.

At least ten counts were recorded for this clonotype. The V gene is TRBV7-6, the J gene TRBJ2-5; 7 bases agree with TRBD2. CDR3 length equals 15 residues. CDR1 is SGHVS, CDR2 FNYEAQ, per germline. Trimming took 1 base from V and 1 from J; bases not matched to a gene: 3. The CDR3 DNA reads as TGTGCCAGCAGCTTAGAAGCGGGGTCCCAAGAGACCCAGTACTTC. Its protein product is CASSLEAGSQETQYF.

This clonotype has just a few counts. The chain combines TRBV7-6 with TRBJ2-1; no definite D call. The CDR3 is 13 residues long. V lost 5 bases, J lost 2 bases, and 7 bases lay in between. The germline CDR1 and CDR2 sequences are SGHVS and FNYEAQ. The CDR3 DNA follows: TGTGCCAGCAGCCCGGAACCCTACAATGAGCAGTTCTTC. Translated: CASSPEPYNEQFF.

This clonotype appeared many times. V is TRBV20-1 and J is TRBJ2-2; 7 nucleotides line up with TRBD1. CDR1 and CDR2 from the germline V gene are DFQATT and SNEGSKA (reference sequence). The CDR3 covers 15 residues. V lost 0 bases, J lost 6 bases, and 7 bases stayed unmatched. This CDR3 reads CSARETGVGAGELFF. CDR3 in DNA: TGCAGTGCTAGAGAAACAGGGGTTGGGGCCGGGGAGCTGTTTTTT.

The chain couples TRBV5-1 to TRBJ2-5; 7 bases are a match to TRBD1. V lost 6 bases to trimming and J lost 5 bases; unmatched junction nucleotides: 10. CDR1 and CDR2 from the germline V gene are SGHRS and YFSETQ. The CDR3 totals 14 residues. CDR3 DNA sequence: TGCGCCAGCAACGAGCAGGGGGTCACGGAGACCCAGTACTTC. Its protein product is CASNEQGVTETQYF.

This clonotype was detected ten times or more. V usage is TRBV28 and J usage is TRBJ2-2; tentatively, D is TRBD2 (6 bases). This CDR3 has 14 residues. The germline V and J ends were trimmed by 3 bases and 4 bases, with 9 bases remaining between them. The germline CDR1 and CDR2 sequences are MDHEN and SYDVKM. DNA for the CDR3: TGTGCCAGCAGTTTCCGGGGAGGCACCGGGGAGCTGTTTTTT. This gives the protein CASSFRGGTGELFF. The full variable domain, in which reference TRBV28 and TRBJ2-2 provide the parts outside the CDR3, is DVKVTQSSRYLVKRTGEKVFLECVQDMDHENMFWYRQDPGLGLRLIYFSYDVKMKEKGDIPEGYSVSREKKERFSLILESASTNQTSMYLCASSFRGGTGELFFGEGSRLTVL.

This sequence joins TRBV4-2 and TRBJ2-3, with no clear D. Trimming stripped 1 base from V and 6 bases from J, with 5 bases between. The CDR3 totals 12 residues. The V gene's germline CDR1 is LGHNA and CDR2 YNFKEQ. DNA of the CDR3: TGTGCCAGCAGCCAAGTATCCGATACGCAGTATTTT. Its translation: CASSQVSDTQYF.

This clonotype occurred many times. The rearrangement joins TRBV20-1 to TRBJ2-3, with D hard to call. Germline V gene data show CDR1 as DFQATT and CDR2 as SNEGSKA (reference sequence). CDR3 length: 15 amino acids. The V end was cut by 5 bases, the J end by 1 base, with 16 bases between. The CDR3, as DNA: TGCAGTGCTCCAAACCCCAGGATGGGCACAGATACGCAGTATTTT. Amino acids: CSAPNPRMGTDTQYF.

There are a few counts of this clonotype. This chain uses TRBV18 with TRBJ2-6; D call uncertain. The CDR3 extends over 15 amino acids. V was pared by 5 bases and J by 0 bases, with 8 bases between. Per the germline V gene, CDR1 is KGHSH and CDR2 is LQKENI. The CDR3 loop is CASSETYSGANVLTF. The CDR3 nucleotides are TGTGCCAGCTCAGAGACATACTCTGGGGCCAACGTCCTGACTTTC.

This chain connects TRBV20-1 to TRBJ2-4; 10 bases are shared with TRBD2. CDR3 size: 13 residues. Germline V gene sequence: CDR1 DFQATT, CDR2 SNEGSKA (reference sequence). The ends lost 6 bases at V and 7 bases at J; junction bases unmatched: 6. CDR3 region: CSAEAGGRNIQYF. The CDR3 DNA follows: TGCAGTGCCGAAGCGGGAGGGCGGAACATTCAGTACTTC.